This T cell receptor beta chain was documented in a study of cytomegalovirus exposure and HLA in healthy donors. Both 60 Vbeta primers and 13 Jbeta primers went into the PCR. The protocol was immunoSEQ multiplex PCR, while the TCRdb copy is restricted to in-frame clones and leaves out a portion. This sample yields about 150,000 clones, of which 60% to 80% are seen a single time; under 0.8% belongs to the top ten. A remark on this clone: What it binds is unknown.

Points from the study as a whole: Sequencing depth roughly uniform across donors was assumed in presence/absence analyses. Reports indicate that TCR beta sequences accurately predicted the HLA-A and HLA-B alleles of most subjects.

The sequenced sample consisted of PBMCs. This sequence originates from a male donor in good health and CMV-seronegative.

The CDR3 DNA sequence: TGTGCCTGGAGGTACGGGAACACTGAAGCTTTCTTT. Translated, it gives CAWRYGNTEAFF. The rearrangement links TRBV30 to TRBJ1-1; D not resolved. CDR3 length: 12 amino acids. Trimming took off 3 bases at V and 1 base at J, with 6 bases between the two ends. Germline CDR1 GTSNPN, CDR2 SVGIG (reference sequence).